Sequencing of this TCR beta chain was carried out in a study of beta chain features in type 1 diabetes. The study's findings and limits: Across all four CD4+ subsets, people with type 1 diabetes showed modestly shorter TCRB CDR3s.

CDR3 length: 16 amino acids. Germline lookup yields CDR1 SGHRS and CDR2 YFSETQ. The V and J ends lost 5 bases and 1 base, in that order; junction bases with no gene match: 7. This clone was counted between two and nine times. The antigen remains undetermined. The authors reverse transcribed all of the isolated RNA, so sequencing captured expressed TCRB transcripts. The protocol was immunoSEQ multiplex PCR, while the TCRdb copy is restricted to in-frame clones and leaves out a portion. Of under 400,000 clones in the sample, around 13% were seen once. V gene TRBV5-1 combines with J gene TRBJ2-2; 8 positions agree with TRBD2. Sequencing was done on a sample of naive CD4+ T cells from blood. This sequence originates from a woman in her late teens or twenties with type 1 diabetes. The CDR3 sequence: CASRRPGLGNTGELFF. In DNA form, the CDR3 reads TGCGCCAGCAGGCGTCCGGGACTAGGGAACACCGGGGAGCTGTTTTTT.